This note documents a single T cell receptor (beta chain) sequence. Original methodology: The authors estimated nucleated cell counts from reference gene primer amplification. TCRdb's table, derived via immunoSEQ multiplex PCR, lists solely in-frame clones and lacks some. V, J and clone size reflect that table, while D and trimming were determined from the DNA. Of about 50,000 clones in the sample, approximately 80% were seen once. The sample belongs to a study of blood T cell repertoires in COVID-19. On the study more broadly: Specimens from acute and convalescent COVID-19 originated in the United States, Italy and Spain.

Deletions cut 2 bases from V and 0 bases from J, with 5 bases between. This CDR3 region has 15 residues. CDR1 MDHEN and CDR2 SYDVKM come from the germline V gene. The origin of this receptor is a man aged 65 to 79 with active COVID-19. Specimen: peripheral blood. The J gene is TRBJ2-6, the V gene TRBV28; D uncertain. The CDR3 DNA follows: TGTGCCAGCAGTTTAGCGGTCTCTGGGGCCAACGTCCTGACTTTC. This translates into CASSLAVSGANVLTF.